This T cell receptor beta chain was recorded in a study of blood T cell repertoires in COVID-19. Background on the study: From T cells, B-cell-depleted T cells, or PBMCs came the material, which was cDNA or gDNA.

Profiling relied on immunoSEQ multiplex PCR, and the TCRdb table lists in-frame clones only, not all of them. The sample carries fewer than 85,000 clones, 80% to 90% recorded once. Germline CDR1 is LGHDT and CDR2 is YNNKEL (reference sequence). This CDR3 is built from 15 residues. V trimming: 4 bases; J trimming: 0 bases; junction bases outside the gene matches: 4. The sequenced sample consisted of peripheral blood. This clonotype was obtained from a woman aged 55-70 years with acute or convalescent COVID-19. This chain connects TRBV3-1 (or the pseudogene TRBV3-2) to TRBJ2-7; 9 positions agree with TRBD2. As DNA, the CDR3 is TGTGCCAGCAGCCTCGGACTAGCGCGCTCCTACGAGCAGTACTTC. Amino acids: CASSLGLARSYEQYF.